This TCR beta chain was sequenced in a study of cytomegalovirus exposure and HLA in healthy donors. The overall study: Most donors, 80% to 90% of several hundred genotyped, fell in the Caucasian-associated ancestry cluster. Findings and caveats of the study: Trimming of TCR beta V- and J-genes showed a link, identified in a later analysis, to a missense DCLRE1C variant.

The CDR3 spans 15 residues. The J segment lost 3 bases and the V segment lost 2 bases, leaving 1 base of the junction unmatched. Per germline, CDR1 SGDLS and CDR2 YYNGEE. PCR employed 60 Vbeta and 13 Jbeta primers. In the original analysis: It was a later analysis that counted tens of millions of unique TCR beta chains, of which about 10 million were shared. Produced via immunoSEQ multiplex PCR; TCRdb's table is partial and in-frame only. That table gives V, J and clone size, and the DNA gave D and trimming. The profile shows roughly 190,000 clones, about 80% of them singletons. With regard to this clone: Antigen specificity is unknown.

The TCR originated in a woman in her twenties or thirties in good health and CMV-seropositive. The rearrangement links TRBV9 to TRBJ2-3; 12 bases fit TRBD2. Specimen: PBMCs. The CDR3 protein is CASSVTSGRTDTQYF. DNA of the CDR3: TGTGCCAGCAGCGTGACTAGCGGGAGAACAGATACGCAGTATTTT.